Below, one TCR beta chain is given with its context. Its antigen is unidentified. These data belong to a study of CD8 T cells in Susac syndrome. Study conclusions and caveats: The study's TCR sequencing and HLA analysis covered a relatively small number of individuals, and the study acknowledged this.

Trimming cost V 0 bases and J 2 bases, with 17 bases left between them. Germline V gene sequence: CDR1 GTSNPN, CDR2 SVGIG (reference sequence). CDR3 length: 17 amino acids. cDNA came from roughly 0.53 to 1 ug RNA primed by random hexamers. The method of amplification for TCR beta CDR3 was immunoSEQ multiplex PCR, covering 54 Vbeta and 13 Jbeta. Each CDR3 protein gets one entry after TCRdb re-called the immunoSEQ multiplex PCR reads with MiXCR. The table lists some 170,000 distinct CDR3 sequences, approximately 94% of them singletons. Negative isolation yielded the CD8+ and CD4+ T cells, while FACS enriched the TEMRA cells.

The sequenced material came from CD4+ T cells from PBMCs. This clonotype was obtained from a human donor in good health. The chain recombines TRBV30 with TRBJ1-5, with D unresolved. CDR3 region: CAWSVRAGRRGNQPQHF. CDR3 sequence (DNA): TGTGCCTGGAGTGTACGCGCGGGTCGCCGGGGCAATCAGCCCCAGCATTTT.